This T cell receptor (beta chain) derives from a study of OX40 agonist ivuxolimab in advanced cancers. The CDR3 loop spans 12 amino acids. Trimming left V 1 base short and J 5 bases short, with 4 bases between. Germline V gene data show CDR1 as SGDLS and CDR2 as YYNGEE. With respect to this clone: As yet, its antigen is unknown.

TCRdb's copy holds only in-frame clones and misses some; the assay was immunoSEQ multiplex PCR. In the table there are approximately 99,000 clones, about 96% of which are singletons. Findings and caveats of the study: Clonal expansion was seen in CD4+ and CD8+ blood T cells by week 6 at 0.1 to 3.0 mg/kg.

The timepoints at which blood was sampled were baseline, cycle 4 day 1, and cycle 7 day 1. The input for sequencing was CD4+ or CD8+ T cells sorted from blood, taken in a trial of the OX40 agonist ivuxolimab. The receptor's source is an adult with an advanced solid tumor such as melanoma, head and neck, liver or kidney cancer. The J gene is TRBJ2-1, the V gene TRBV9; D call uncertain. CDR3 nucleotides: TGTGCCAGCAGCGTAATAAACAATGAGCAGTTCTTC. It translates to CASSVINNEQFF.